A selection of T cell receptor beta chains follows, all from one sample in a study of control samples from healthy donors and cancer patients. Assay used: immunoSEQ multiplex PCR; TCRdb lists only in-frame clones, some missing. The sample consists of some 130,000 clones, around 92% of them appearing once. Input material: blood. These receptors were obtained from a woman between 45 and 65 years old in good health. Each CDR3 is given with its conserved first and last residue. Fields, in order: CDR3 protein, D gene, V gene. A D gene is named only where the DNA matches it firmly.

CDR3 protein: CSVASGDTGELFF
D gene: NA
V gene: TRBV29-1

CDR3 protein: CASSVQNTGELFF
D gene: NA
V gene: TRBV2

CDR3 protein: CASQTPGQGSETIYF
D gene: TRBD1
V gene: TRBV28

CDR3 protein: CASSQQGYNEKLFF
D gene: NA
V gene: TRBV2

CDR3 protein: CASSLGGTGSYEQYF
D gene: NA
V gene: TRBV7-9

CDR3 protein: CASSFQGATGTGELFF
D gene: TRBD1
V gene: TRBV5-1

CDR3 protein: CASSLRDPGRETQYF
D gene: NA
V gene: TRBV28

CDR3 protein: CASSPGTGENSPLHF
D gene: TRBD1
V gene: TRBV3-1/TRBV3-2

CDR3 protein: CASSLVGTTNEKLFF
D gene: NA
V gene: TRBV5-1

CDR3 protein: CASSLATRVQQADGYTF
D gene: NA
V gene: TRBV7-9

CDR3 protein: CASSLERQNTEAFF
D gene: NA
V gene: TRBV11-2

CDR3 protein: CASSQNSGANVLTF
D gene: NA
V gene: TRBV2

CDR3 protein: CASSYTGWAEAFF
D gene: NA
V gene: TRBV6-2/TRBV6-3

CDR3 protein: CASRPTGQPYEQYF
D gene: TRBD1
V gene: TRBV28

CDR3 protein: CASGEGHNSPLHF
D gene: NA
V gene: TRBV6-5

CDR3 protein: CASSLLVGILDTEAFF
D gene: NA
V gene: TRBV5-4

CDR3 protein: CASSLEGTPWGYTF
D gene: NA
V gene: TRBV5-1

CDR3 protein: CASSEAMNRVYEQYF
D gene: NA
V gene: TRBV6-1

CDR3 protein: CASRAALDRAIGYTF
D gene: TRBD1
V gene: TRBV6-5

CDR3 protein: CASSFGVGRETQYF
D gene: NA
V gene: TRBV7-6

CDR3 protein: CASSKDGSSYNEQFF
D gene: NA
V gene: TRBV5-1

CDR3 protein: CAWGGNTYEQYF
D gene: NA
V gene: TRBV30

CDR3 protein: CATSDRTSGRSDTQYF
D gene: TRBD2
V gene: TRBV24-1

CDR3 protein: CASSLGSGRYTEAFF
D gene: NA
V gene: TRBV5-1

CDR3 protein: CASSLGTANTEAFF
D gene: NA
V gene: TRBV7-9

CDR3 protein: CASSSTRNTQYF
D gene: NA
V gene: TRBV6-6

CDR3 protein: CASSLDVRWDYGYTF
D gene: NA
V gene: TRBV7-2

CDR3 protein: CASSLRGRTDTQYF
D gene: TRBD1
V gene: TRBV5-5

CDR3 protein: CASSQNLPGPGLAGSHEQYF
D gene: TRBD2
V gene: TRBV4-2

CDR3 protein: CASSSSTDGWDGYTF
D gene: NA
V gene: TRBV5-1

CDR3 protein: CASSYGRGGVRDTQYF
D gene: TRBD2
V gene: TRBV6-5

CDR3 protein: CASSPPGRVSYEQYF
D gene: NA
V gene: TRBV18

CDR3 protein: CASRKGGRAYNEQFF
D gene: NA
V gene: TRBV28

CDR3 protein: CASSPSRNTGELFF
D gene: NA
V gene: TRBV5-8

CDR3 protein: CSVAGTSGRGEQFF
D gene: TRBD2
V gene: TRBV29-1

CDR3 protein: CASSIRQERNTIYF
D gene: NA
V gene: TRBV18

CDR3 protein: CASTLFARVPSPLHF
D gene: NA
V gene: TRBV2

CDR3 protein: CASSLGLLAGSYNEQFF
D gene: TRBD2
V gene: TRBV11-2

CDR3 protein: CSVEDHNRGLLGDTGELFF
D gene: TRBD1
V gene: TRBV29-1

CDR3 protein: CSVEDPENSYGYTF
D gene: NA
V gene: TRBV29-1

CDR3 protein: CASSRGYNSPLHF
D gene: NA
V gene: TRBV4-1

CDR3 protein: CASSVDITGELFF
D gene: NA
V gene: TRBV9

CDR3 protein: CASSAQLNTEAFF
D gene: NA
V gene: TRBV10-2

CDR3 protein: CASSISSWGDLAGEETQYF
D gene: TRBD2
V gene: TRBV19

CDR3 protein: CASSKVEGAGGGYNEQFF
D gene: NA
V gene: TRBV21-1

CDR3 protein: CASSLASSGGTIDTQYF
D gene: TRBD2
V gene: TRBV5-7